Shown below are 28 T cell receptor beta chains from a single sample sequenced in a study of radiation and T cells in renal cell carcinoma. Some clones are missing from TCRdb's copy, which holds only in-frame ones; the method was immunoSEQ multiplex PCR. The sample yields 150,000 to 160,000 clones, about nine tenths seen once. Time point described: blood 2 weeks post-SBRT. Treatment noted: 15 Gy SBRT to primary tumor, nephrectomy 4 weeks later. This sample comprised blood, obtained from a patient whose treatment included radiotherapy and nephrectomy. The origin of the receptors is a woman between 50 and 59 years old with renal cell carcinoma.

The chain joins TRBV19 to TRBJ1-2; the match to TRBD1 covers 7 bases. With V trimmed by 3 bases and J by 3 bases, 7 bases remained unmatched. This CDR3 is 15 amino acids long. Germline CDR1 and CDR2: LNHDA and SQIVND (reference sequence). CDR3 DNA sequence: TGTGCCAGTAGTATCAATAGGGGACAGCACTATGGCTACACCTTC. Residues: CASSINRGQHYGYTF.

The chain links TRBV6-5 to TRBJ2-5; unclear D gene. This CDR3 comprises 16 residues. Deletions cut 0 bases from V and 1 base from J, with 12 bases between. The germline CDR1 and CDR2 sequences are MNHEY and SVGAGI. The CDR3 coding sequence is TGTGCCAGCAGTTACTCAGTACTCGCCCTCCAAGAGACCCAGTACTTC. Translated, it gives CASSYSVLALQETQYF.

The chain has TRBV4-3 and TRBJ2-2; tentative D call: TRBD2 (6 bases). CDR1 and CDR2 (germline): LGHNA, YSLEER. The V and J ends lost 1 base and 0 bases respectively, with 6 bases between them. The CDR3 sequence is 15 residues long. The CDR3 loop reads CASSQAGANTGELFF. The DNA of the CDR3 is TGCGCCAGCAGCCAAGCGGGGGCGAACACCGGGGAGCTGTTTTTT.

The chain employs TRBV7-9 and TRBJ2-7; D might be TRBD1 or TRBD2, each matching 5 bases. The CDR3 spans 15 residues. Per germline, CDR1 SEHNR and CDR2 FQNEAQ (reference sequence). Trimming shortened V by 4 bases and J by 5 bases, and 18 bases separated the two germline ends. The CDR3 protein is CASSSSGTLADEQYF. CDR3 coding DNA: TGTGCCAGCAGCTCATCCGGGACCCTAGCAGACGAGCAGTACTTC.

This clone showed up just once. The V gene is TRBV5-1, the J gene TRBJ2-3, with 13 nucleotides matching TRBD2. In germline, CDR1 is SGHRS, CDR2 YFSETQ. This CDR3 spans 19 amino acids. Trimming at V came to 3 bases and at J to 0 bases, leaving 10 bases not matched to a gene. CDR3 DNA sequence: TGCGCCAGCAGCTGGAGACGGGGACTAGCGGGGAGTAGCACAGATACGCAGTATTTT. This gives the protein CASSWRRGLAGSSTDTQYF.

The chain joins TRBV7-3 to TRBJ2-2; 13 bases match TRBD2. Germline V gene sequence: CDR1 SGHTA, CDR2 FQGTGA. Trimming removed 5 bases from V and 4 bases from J; junction bases left unmatched: 4. The CDR3 extends over 16 amino acids. The CDR3 DNA reads as TGTGCCAGCAGCGAGACTAGCGGGGGGCCCACCGGGGAGCTGTTTTTT. Translation: CASSETSGGPTGELFF.

The rearrangement uses TRBV5-5 and TRBJ2-5; 9 bases fit TRBD1. CDR1 SGHKS and CDR2 YYEKEE come from the germline V gene (reference sequence). The junction had 7 bases not matched to a gene; V was cut back by 0 bases and J by 4 bases. The CDR3 is made up of 16 amino acids. The chain's CDR3 is CASSLESTGGAETQYF. The CDR3 nucleotides read TGTGCCAGCAGCTTGGAATCGACAGGGGGTGCAGAGACCCAGTACTTC.

Turning to this clone: Other DNA sequences in the sample encode the same CDR3. The chain links TRBV29-1 to TRBJ1-5; TRBD1 matches at 8 bases. The junction had 0 bases not matched to a gene; V was cut back by 4 bases and J by 1 base. The germline V gene has CDR1 SQVTM and CDR2 ANQGSEA. CDR3 length: 13 amino acids. CDR3 nucleotides: TGCAGCGTTGGACAGGGGAGCAATCAGCCCCAGCATTTT. The encoded protein is CSVGQGSNQPQHF.

To note about this clone: A junction boundary mismatches the germline segment, possibly from a read error. The chain joins TRBV4-3 to TRBJ2-5; D uncertain. Germline V lookup: CDR1 LGHNA, CDR2 YSLEER. CDR3 length equals 12 residues. CDR3 loop: CASSREQGTQYF. The DNA of the CDR3 is TGCGCCAGCAGCCGGGAACAAGGGACCCAGTACTTC.

V and J are TRBV6-5 and TRBJ1-2; 8 nucleotides match TRBD1. The CDR3 is made up of 15 amino acids. Germline assignment: CDR1 MNHEY and CDR2 SVGAGI. The V gene end was trimmed by 2 bases and the J gene end by 6 bases; junction bases not matched to a gene: 8. The CDR3 region has the DNA TGTGCCAGCAGTTACGTTACAGGGGGTAGGGATGGCTACACCTTC. Its translation: CASSYVTGGRDGYTF.

The CDR3: CASSPWDLAEKLFF. CDR3 bases: TGTGCCAGCAGCCCTTGGGATTTAGCTGAGAAACTGTTTTTT. The chain uses TRBV7-9 and TRBJ1-4; D unresolved. CDR3 size: 14 residues. Trimming stripped 5 bases from V and 11 bases from J, with 18 bases between. In germline, CDR1 is SEHNR, CDR2 FQNEAQ (reference sequence).

This chain connects TRBV19 to TRBJ1-5; 7 bases map to TRBD1. Trimming cost V 7 bases and J 6 bases; bases outside gene matches: 12. Germline V gives CDR1 LNHDA, CDR2 SQIVND (reference sequence). The CDR3 length is 15 residues. Here the CDR3 reads CASIKDRALSQPQHF. CDR3 nucleotide sequence: TGTGCCAGTATCAAAGACAGGGCTTTGAGTCAGCCCCAGCATTTT.

The chain combines TRBV11-2 with TRBJ2-5, with D possibly being TRBD1 (6 bases). V gave up 6 bases and J gave up 5 bases, with 19 bases separating them. Germline V CDR1 and CDR2: SGHAT, FQNNGV. This CDR3 contains 15 residues. CDR3: CASSFFLGAGETQYF. CDR3 sequence (DNA): TGTGCCAGCAGTTTCTTTTTGGGGGCTGGGGAGACCCAGTACTTC.

V is TRBV5-1 and J is TRBJ2-7, with unresolved D. The CDR3 loop spans 12 amino acids. Per the germline V gene, CDR1 is SGHRS and CDR2 is YFSETQ. The germline V and J ends were trimmed by 3 bases and 1 base, with 5 bases remaining between them. CDR3 nucleotide sequence: TGCGCCAGCAGCTCCAATTCCTACGAGCAGTACTTC. It encodes CASSSNSYEQYF. Together with reference TRBV5-1 and TRBJ2-7, the CDR3 gives the full variable domain: KAGVTQTPRYLIKTRGQQVTLSCSPISGHRSVSWYQQTPGQGLQFLFEYFSETQRNKGNFPGRFSGRQFSNSRSEMNVSTLELGDSALYLCASSSNSYEQYFGPGTRLTVT.

This chain joins TRBV6-1 and TRBJ2-1, with 7 nucleotides matching TRBD1. Germline assignment: CDR1 MNHNS and CDR2 SASEGT. The CDR3 has 15 amino acids. The V segment lost 6 bases and the J segment 8 bases; nucleotides outside the gene matches: 13. The CDR3: CASRGERGRVDEQFF. The CDR3 DNA sequence: TGTGCCAGCAGGGGGGAAAGGGGGCGCGTCGATGAGCAGTTCTTC.

The J gene is TRBJ1-2, the V gene TRBV29-1; possibly TRBD1 for D (5 bases). CDR3 size: 16 residues. Trimming stripped 4 bases from V and 4 bases from J, with 22 bases between. Germline CDR1 SQVTM, CDR2 ANQGSEA. Here the CDR3 DNA reads TGCAGCGTTGTGGGTGGTATGGGTGAGGGGAGCTATGGCTACACCTTC. This sequence encodes CSVVGGMGEGSYGYTF. The entire variable domain, with the rest obtained from reference TRBV29-1 and TRBJ1-2, is as follows: SAVISQKPSRDICQRGTSLTIQCQVDSQVTMMFWYRQQPGQSLTLIATANQGSEATYESGFVIDKFPISRPNLTFSTLTVSNMSPEDSSIYLCSVVGGMGEGSYGYTFGSGTRLTVV.

This clone was seen only once. The V call is TRBV29-1, the J call TRBJ2-2, with D perhaps TRBD2 (6 bases). CDR3 size: 14 residues. Germline CDR1 is SQVTM and CDR2 is ANQGSEA. The CDR3 nucleotides read TGCAGTGCGTTCGGGACTTCGAACACCGGGGAGCTGTTTTTT. Translated: CSAFGTSNTGELFF.

This clone has only a few counts. V usage is TRBV6-1 and J usage is TRBJ2-1; D may be TRBD1 (5 bases). The V and J ends lost 1 base and 12 bases respectively, with 13 bases between them. The V gene's germline CDR1 is MNHNS and CDR2 SASEGT. The CDR3 has 13 residues. The CDR3 reads CASSEDDRFGQFF. For the CDR3, the DNA is TGTGCCAGCAGTGAAGACGACAGATTTGGGCAGTTCTTC.

V and J are TRBV29-1 and TRBJ2-4; 7 nucleotides align to TRBD1. J gave up 3 bases and V 3 bases, and 2 bases lay outside the gene matches. The germline CDR1 and CDR2 sequences are SQVTM and ANQGSEA. CDR3 length equals 13 residues. The CDR3 bases are TGCAGCGTTGACCGGGACAGCAAAAACATTCAGTACTTC. The encoded protein is CSVDRDSKNIQYF.

The V gene is TRBV7-2, the J gene TRBJ1-2, with D unclear. This CDR3 spans 15 amino acids. Germline V gene data show CDR1 as SGHTA and CDR2 as FQGNSA. Trimming pared 1 base from V and 4 bases from J, leaving 13 bases between. CDR3 amino acids: CASSLEGQGIYGYTF. The DNA for the CDR3 is TGTGCCAGCAGCTTAGAGGGCCAAGGGATCTATGGCTACACCTTC. Based on the CDR3 plus reference TRBV7-2 and TRBJ1-2, the full variable domain is GAGVSQSPSNKVTEKGKDVELRCDPISGHTALYWYRQSLGQGLEFLIYFQGNSAPDKSGLPSDRFSAERTGGSVSTLTIQRTQQEDSAVYLCASSLEGQGIYGYTFGSGTRLTVV.

V usage is TRBV5-1 and J usage is TRBJ2-3; TRBD2 aligns across 8 bases. With 1 base clipped from V and 0 bases from J, the junction kept 7 bases outside the gene matches. The CDR3 runs to 17 residues. Germline V gene sequence: CDR1 SGHRS, CDR2 YFSETQ. The CDR3 DNA follows: TGCGCCAGCAGCTTGCCTCGTGGCGGGGGGAGCACAGATACGCAGTATTTT. Translating gives CASSLPRGGGSTDTQYF.

The chain couples TRBV19 to TRBJ2-7; tentatively, D is TRBD1 (6 bases). Looked up from germline, CDR1 is LNHDA and CDR2 is SQIVND (reference sequence). The CDR3 length is 13 residues. Trimming took off 7 bases at V and 6 bases at J, with 16 bases between the two ends. The CDR3 region has the DNA TGTGCCAGTACGTGGTTCATGGGGGCCGAGCAGTACTTC. Protein sequence: CASTWFMGAEQYF.

This clone has only one observation. The chain has TRBV19 and TRBJ1-1; D is uncertain. The V and J ends lost 3 bases and 2 bases respectively, with 7 bases between them. Germline V gives CDR1 LNHDA, CDR2 SQIVND (reference sequence). The CDR3 spans 13 residues. The CDR3 coding sequence is TGTGCCAGTAGTATCCCCCCTAACACTGAAGCTTTCTTT. Translation: CASSIPPNTEAFF.

The chain employs TRBV19 and TRBJ2-7; maybe TRBD2 (5 bases). This CDR3 is built from 14 residues. The V end was cut by 4 bases, the J end by 0 bases, with 10 bases between. From germline, CDR1 is LNHDA and CDR2 SQIVND (reference sequence). CDR3 sequence (DNA): TGTGCCAGTAGTACGGGAAGGTACTCCTACGAGCAGTACTTC. The encoded protein is CASSTGRYSYEQYF.

This sequence joins TRBV6-5 and TRBJ2-7; D remains unclear. The CDR3 consists of 12 residues. Trimming took off 0 bases at V and 3 bases at J, with 3 bases between the two ends. The V gene's germline CDR1 is MNHEY and CDR2 SVGAGI. The DNA of the CDR3 is TGTGCCAGCAGTTACTCCGACTACGAGCAGTACTTC. It encodes CASSYSDYEQYF.

V is TRBV7-8 and J is TRBJ1-4, with D possibly matching TRBD1 (5 bases). The CDR3 spans 16 residues. Germline V lookup: CDR1 SGHVS, CDR2 FQNEAQ. Trimming took off 1 base at V and 5 bases at J, with 14 bases between the two ends. The CDR3 protein is CASSLGSGPPNEKLFF. CDR3 DNA: TGTGCCAGCAGCTTAGGCTCAGGGCCTCCAAATGAAAAACTGTTTTTT.

This sequence joins TRBV30 and TRBJ2-1; possibly TRBD2 for D (6 bases). Between the trimmed V and J ends, which lost 5 bases and 1 base, there was a span of 18 bases. In germline, CDR1 is GTSNPN, CDR2 SVGIG (reference sequence). This CDR3 contains 16 residues. The CDR3 bases are TGTGCCTGGCTCGGCCCCACCGGAGGGTCCTACAATGAGCAGTTCTTC. The encoded protein is CAWLGPTGGSYNEQFF.

The V gene is TRBV9, the J gene TRBJ2-7; either TRBD1 or TRBD2 may fit D (5 bases each). CDR3 length: 13 amino acids. CDR1 and CDR2 from the germline V gene are SGDLS and YYNGEE. The germline V and J ends were trimmed by 5 bases and 4 bases, with 13 bases remaining between them. CDR3 sequence (DNA): TGTGCCAGCAGTTCCCGGGACCCTTACGAGCAGTACTTC. This translates into CASSSRDPYEQYF. Complete variable domain (other parts from reference TRBV9 and TRBJ2-7): DSGVTQTPKHLITATGQRVTLRCSPRSGDLSVYWYQQSLDQGLQFLIQYYNGEERAKGNILERFSAQQFPDLHSELNLSSLELGDSALYFCASSSRDPYEQYFGPGTRLTVT.